This T cell receptor beta chain stems from a study of shared clonotypes between healthy human individuals. V trimming: 7 bases; J trimming: 6 bases; junction bases outside the gene matches: 12. Germline lookup yields CDR1 SGHRS and CDR2 YFSETQ. The CDR3 extends over 15 amino acids. Healthy adults negative for HIV, lacking recent acute infections or vaccinations, served as donors. Caucasian adults residing in Nashville, Tennessee made up all the donors. CD4+ cells underwent separation, giving CD45RA+ naive and CD45RA-negative memory subsets. At the deep level, the assay was run. The method was immunoSEQ multiplex PCR; TCRdb's version includes in-frame clones alone and lacks a portion of them. Found here are about 600,000 clones, 97% of them singletons; the top ten hold less than 0.065%.

This TCR was recovered from a woman aged 25 to 39 in good health. Sequences were obtained from naive CD4+ T cells sorted from blood. Subset in this sample: CD45RA+ positively selected. The chain recombines TRBV5-1 with TRBJ2-2; 7 bases line up with TRBD2. In nucleotides, the CDR3 is TGCGCCAGCGGTATCGAGGGAGGGCACCCCGGGGAGCTGTTTTTT. This translates into CASGIEGGHPGELFF.